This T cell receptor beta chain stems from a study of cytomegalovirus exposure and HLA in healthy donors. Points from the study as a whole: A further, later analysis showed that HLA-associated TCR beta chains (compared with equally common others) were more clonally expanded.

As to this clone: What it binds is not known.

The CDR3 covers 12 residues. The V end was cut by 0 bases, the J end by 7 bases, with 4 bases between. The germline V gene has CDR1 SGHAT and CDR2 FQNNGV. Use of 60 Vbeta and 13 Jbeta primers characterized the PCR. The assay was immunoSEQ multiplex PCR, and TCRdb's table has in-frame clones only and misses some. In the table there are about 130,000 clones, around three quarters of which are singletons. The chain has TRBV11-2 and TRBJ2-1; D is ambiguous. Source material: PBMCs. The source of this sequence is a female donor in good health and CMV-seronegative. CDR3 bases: TGTGCCAGCAGCTTAGATCTAAATGAGCAGTTCTTC. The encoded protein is CASSLDLNEQFF.